These T cell receptor beta chains were read from a single sample in a study of blood T cell repertoires in COVID-19. Profiling relied on immunoSEQ multiplex PCR, and the TCRdb table lists in-frame clones only, not all of them. The repertoire has 35,000 to 40,000 clones, approximately 87% of them found once; the top ten carry about 12%. The source material was peripheral blood. Receptor source: a man between 65 and 85 years old with acute or convalescent COVID-19. The CDR3 runs from the conserved cysteine through the conserved F or W. A D gene is named only where the DNA matches it firmly. Not every row has a clone size; where given, it reads once, few, many or a size class.

size	V	D	J	CDR3	DNA
-	TRBV13	-	TRBJ2-7	CASSLKQGGGYEQYF	TGTGCCAGCAGCCTGAAACAGGGAGGGGGCTACGAGCAGTACTTC
-	TRBV6-6	-	TRBJ2-1	CASSRGTYNEQFF	TGTGCCAGCAGTAGAGGGACCTACAATGAGCAGTTCTTC
-	TRBV5-1	-	TRBJ1-1	CASSLYPQGTSEAFF	TGCGCCAGCAGCTTGTACCCCCAGGGTACGTCTGAAGCTTTCTTT
-	TRBV28	-	TRBJ1-5	CASSRQQGQDQPQHF	TGTGCCAGCAGTAGGCAGCAGGGTCAGGATCAGCCCCAGCATTTT
-	TRBV10-3	-	TRBJ2-5	CAISETGVEETQYF	TGTGCCATCAGTGAAACAGGAGTTGAAGAGACCCAGTACTTC
-	TRBV10-3	-	TRBJ1-5	CAISESVPPSQPQHF	TGTGCCATCAGTGAGTCGGTCCCACCCAGTCAGCCCCAGCATTTT
-	TRBV9	-	TRBJ1-4	CASSVEGSNEKLFF	TGTGCCAGCAGCGTAGAGGGGTCTAATGAAAAACTGTTTTTT
-	TRBV10-3	TRBD2	TRBJ2-1	CAISELAGNDNEQFF	TGTGCCATCAGTGAACTAGCGGGAAACGACAATGAGCAGTTCTTC
once	TRBV25-1	-	TRBJ2-2	CASSESRTLTGELFF	TGTGCCAGCAGTGAATCGAGGACACTAACCGGGGAGCTGTTTTTT
-	TRBV7-2	TRBD2	TRBJ2-3	CASSLSGVPITDTQYF	TGTGCCAGCAGCTTAAGCGGGGTTCCGATCACAGATACGCAGTATTTT
-	TRBV7-3	-	TRBJ2-1	CASSLGDWRVNEQFF	TGTGCCAGCAGCCTCGGGGACTGGCGGGTGAATGAGCAGTTCTTC
-	TRBV28	-	TRBJ1-5	CASRENRDSNQPQHF	TGTGCCAGCAGAGAAAACAGGGATAGCAATCAGCCCCAGCATTTT
-	TRBV19	TRBD1	TRBJ1-2	CAARGIYGYTF	TGTGCCGCCAGGGGGATCTATGGCTACACCTTC
-	TRBV14	-	TRBJ1-1	CASSPSGFSAFF	TGTGCCAGCAGCCCCTCCGGTTTTTCGGCTTTCTTT
-	TRBV5-4	-	TRBJ2-3	CASSLGLGSTDTQYF	TGTGCCAGCAGCTTGGGACTAGGAAGTACAGATACGCAGTATTTT
-	TRBV19	-	TRBJ2-5	CASSISLQETQYF	TGTGCCAGTAGTATATCACTGCAAGAGACCCAGTACTTC
-	TRBV5-1	-	TRBJ2-1	CASSLLLTEQFF	TGCGCCAGCAGCTTACTACTAACTGAGCAGTTCTTC
once	TRBV6-2/TRBV6-3	-	TRBJ2-2	CASSYRTTNTGELFF	TGTGCCAGCAGTTATAGGACAACGAACACCGGGGAGCTGTTTTTT
-	TRBV7-3	-	TRBJ2-3	CASSPPGADTQYF	TGTGCCAGCAGCCCCCCGGGGGCAGATACGCAGTATTTT
-	TRBV18	TRBD2	TRBJ2-1	CASSPKGLAANNEQFF	TGTGCCAGCTCACCAAAGGGACTAGCGGCTAACAATGAGCAGTTCTTC
-	TRBV27	TRBD1	TRBJ1-1	CASSSRTGVMNTEAFF	TGTGCCAGCAGTTCCAGGACAGGGGTCATGAACACTGAAGCTTTCTTT
-	TRBV9	TRBD2	TRBJ2-7	CASSVGSGGEQYF	TGTGCCAGCAGCGTAGGTTCGGGAGGAGAGCAGTACTTC
-	TRBV7-9	-	TRBJ2-2	CASSLRTPNTGELFF	TGTGCCAGCAGCTTGAGGACACCGAACACCGGGGAGCTGTTTTTT
few	TRBV7-3	-	TRBJ2-2	CASSLGTMNTGELFF	TGTGCCAGCAGCTTGGGGACAATGAACACCGGGGAGCTGTTTTTT
-	TRBV7-9	TRBD1	TRBJ1-3	CASSPYDREGNTIYF	TGTGCCAGCAGCCCTTACGACAGGGAAGGAAACACCATATATTTT
-	TRBV24-1	TRBD2	TRBJ2-2	CATSDWSSGRAAGELFF	TGTGCCACCAGTGACTGGTCCAGCGGGAGGGCAGCCGGGGAGCTGTTTTTT
-	TRBV12-3/TRBV12-4	-	TRBJ2-3	CASGTTYTDTQYF	TGTGCCAGCGGGACAACTTACACAGATACGCAGTATTTT
few	TRBV7-9	TRBD2	TRBJ2-3	CASSLAGGGEGTDTQYF	TGTGCCAGCAGCTTAGCTGGGGGAGGGGAAGGCACAGATACGCAGTATTTT
-	TRBV6-5	-	TRBJ1-1	CASTNRGSEAHF	TGTGCCAGCACCAACCGGGGGTCTGAAGCTCACTTT
-	TRBV28	-	TRBJ2-1	CASSSSLATSYNEQFF	TGTGCCAGCAGTTCCAGCCTAGCGACCTCCTACAATGAGCAGTTCTTC
-	TRBV28	TRBD1	TRBJ2-2	CASGFGQGSGELFF	TGTGCCAGCGGGTTCGGACAGGGGTCCGGGGAGCTGTTTTTT
-	TRBV6-5	-	TRBJ2-7	CASSYSGQFSYEQYF	TGTGCCAGCAGTTACTCGGGGCAGTTCTCCTACGAGCAGTACTTC
-	TRBV5-1	-	TRBJ2-5	CASSFGTQETQYF	TGCGCCAGCAGCTTTGGGACACAAGAGACCCAGTACTTC
-	TRBV5-4	TRBD1	TRBJ1-4	CASSPQGMGEKLFF	TGTGCCAGCAGCCCACAGGGGATGGGTGAAAAACTGTTTTTT
-	TRBV6-5	-	TRBJ2-2	CASSYEQGMGGELFF	TGTGCCAGCAGTTACGAACAGGGAATGGGCGGGGAGCTGTTTTTT
once	TRBV27	TRBD1	TRBJ1-1	CASSTLPFLTGGFGTFF	TGTGCCAGCAGTACCCTCCCCTTTTTGACAGGGGGTTTCGGGACTTTCTTT
-	TRBV28	TRBD1	TRBJ2-6	CASRTGQGAYNVLTF	TGTGCCAGCAGGACGGGGCAGGGGGCCTACAACGTCCTGACTTTC
-	TRBV28	TRBD2	TRBJ2-7	CASSSSSGSAPYEQYF	TGTGCCAGCAGTTCCTCTAGCGGGAGCGCTCCCTACGAGCAGTACTTC
-	TRBV25-1	-	TRBJ2-7	CASASQAGSYEQYF	TGTGCCAGCGCTTCCCAAGCCGGGAGCTACGAGCAGTACTTC
-	TRBV19	TRBD1	TRBJ2-2	CASRTRQGAGNTGELFF	TGTGCCAGTAGAACCAGACAGGGGGCGGGCAACACCGGGGAGCTGTTTTTT
-	TRBV5-1	TRBD2	TRBJ2-1	CASSLMGGGNNEQFF	TGCGCCAGCAGCTTAATGGGCGGGGGTAACAATGAGCAGTTCTTC
-	TRBV6-5	TRBD1	TRBJ1-2	CASSSQGAPNGYTF	TGTGCCAGCAGTTCACAGGGGGCGCCCAATGGCTACACCTTC